Listed here are 16 T cell receptor beta chains from one sample, sequenced in a study of T cell clones after liver transplantation. Profiled with immunoSEQ multiplex PCR; TCRdb holds only in-frame clones, not every one. The sample records 68,000 or so clones, 80% to 95% being singletons. The sample here was CD4+ T cells from blood, taken approximately 26 months after liver transplant. These receptors originate from a human patient who received a liver transplant. Some T cells here may be from the graft donor.

The chain combines TRBV6-1 with TRBJ2-7; D perhaps matches TRBD1 (5 bases). From germline, CDR1 is MNHNS and CDR2 SASEGT. The CDR3 totals 12 residues. Trimming removed 8 bases at V and 3 bases at J, with 11 bases between. DNA for the CDR3: TGTGCCAGCTCTTGGGGCAACTACGAGCAGTACTTC. Amino acids: CASSWGNYEQYF.

The rearrangement links TRBV4-2 to TRBJ2-1, with 8 bases that match TRBD2. V gave up 3 bases and J gave up 5 bases; unmatched junction bases: 6. This CDR3 contains 15 residues. Germline-derived CDR1 and CDR2 are LGHNA and YNFKEQ. This CDR3 is CASSQPSGWDNEQFF. For the CDR3, the DNA is TGTGCCAGCAGCCAGCCTAGCGGGTGGGACAATGAGCAGTTCTTC.

V is TRBV7-2 and J is TRBJ2-7; D ambiguous. Germline assignment: CDR1 SGHTA and CDR2 FQGNSA. This CDR3 is built from 11 residues. Deletions cut 5 bases from V and 4 bases from J, with 6 bases between. CDR3 sequence (DNA): TGTGCCAGCAGCGCTAAATACGAGCAGTACTTC. Its protein is CASSAKYEQYF.

The genes are TRBV9 and TRBJ2-2; D may be TRBD1 (5 bases). The V end lost 0 bases, the J end lost 5 bases, and 8 bases lay between the germline ends. The CDR3 is 14 residues long. The germline V gene has CDR1 SGDLS and CDR2 YYNGEE. The CDR3 DNA is TGTGCCAGCAGCGTAGCAACAGGAACCGGGGAGCTGTTTTTT. Protein sequence: CASSVATGTGELFF.

J is TRBJ2-7 and V is TRBV9; 10 nucleotides align to TRBD2. J gave up 6 bases and V 4 bases, and 19 bases lay outside the gene matches. The V gene's germline CDR1 is SGDLS and CDR2 YYNGEE. This CDR3 region has 18 residues. The CDR3 sequence: CASSPHASGRTPSREQYF. DNA of the CDR3: TGTGCCAGCAGCCCCCACGCTAGCGGGAGAACGCCGTCTCGCGAGCAGTACTTC.

V and J are TRBV5-4 and TRBJ2-2; the match to TRBD1 covers 8 bases. Germline V gene data show CDR1 as SGHNT and CDR2 as YYREEE (reference sequence). The length of the CDR3 is 13 residues. Trimming took 4 bases from V and 6 from J; bases not matched to a gene: 2. CDR3 amino acids: CASSPDRAGELFF. In nucleotides, the CDR3 is TGTGCCAGCAGCCCGGACAGGGCCGGGGAGCTGTTTTTT.

Written as DNA, the CDR3 is TGTGCCAGCAGCCTCTTAGCGGGCCCCCAGGAGACCCAGTACTTC. Translating it yields CASSLLAGPQETQYF. The V gene is TRBV5-5, the J gene TRBJ2-5; TRBD2 matches 7 bases. This CDR3 contains 15 residues. CDR1 is SGHKS and CDR2 is YYEKEE in the germline V gene (reference sequence). The ends lost 4 bases at V and 5 bases at J; junction bases unmatched: 11.

The V and J genes are TRBV6-1 and TRBJ2-1, with 10 nucleotides matching TRBD1. V shed 6 bases and J 7 bases; nucleotides not matched to a gene: 24. The CDR3 contains 20 residues. Germline V gene lookup returns CDR1 MNHNS and CDR2 SASEGT. The CDR3 protein is CASREMPGQGTGGLRNEQFF. CDR3 in DNA: TGTGCCAGCAGGGAAATGCCGGGACAGGGGACGGGAGGTTTGAGGAATGAGCAGTTCTTC.

The chain is built from TRBV21-1 and TRBJ2-2; TRBD2 is taken as the D call from the table, unchecked against the DNA. TRBV21-1 is a listed pseudogene. The CDR3 consists of 16 residues. CDR3 loop: CASSKRVDYGPGELFF. The CDR3 DNA reads as TGTGCCAGCAGCAAGCGGGTAGACTACGGGCCCGGGGAGCTGTTTTTT.

The V call is TRBV5-5, the J call TRBJ2-7; unclear D gene. V dropped 0 bases and J dropped 2 bases, with 6 bases sitting between them. This CDR3 comprises 13 residues. In germline, CDR1 is SGHKS, CDR2 YYEKEE (reference sequence). CDR3 nucleotide sequence: TGTGCCAGCAGCTTGGGGGCGGCCTACGAGCAGTACTTC. Its protein is CASSLGAAYEQYF.

This chain joins TRBV6-5 and TRBJ1-2; the match to TRBD1 covers 8 bases. The V gene's germline CDR1 is MNHEY and CDR2 SVGAGI. Losses at the gene ends were 4 bases for V and 7 bases for J; bases not matched to a gene: 8. This CDR3 comprises 14 residues. The CDR3 sequence: CASSLGQGARGYTF. In DNA form, the CDR3 reads TGTGCCAGCAGTTTGGGCCAGGGGGCCCGTGGCTACACCTTC.

CDR3 region: CASSEGEEAFF. CDR3 coding DNA: TGTGCCAGCAGTGAGGGGGAAGAAGCTTTCTTT. This chain links TRBV28 with TRBJ1-1; D is perhaps TRBD1 (6 bases). Trimming removed 5 bases from V and 8 bases from J, with 9 bases in between. This CDR3 is 11 amino acids long. CDR1 is MDHEN and CDR2 is SYDVKM in the germline V gene.

The chain couples TRBV11-3 to TRBJ2-7, with 7 bases that match TRBD2. Germline lookup yields CDR1 SGHNT and CDR2 YENEEA. J was trimmed by 2 bases and V by 1 base; bases with no gene match: 5. The CDR3 contains 15 residues. The CDR3 DNA follows: TGTGCCAGCAGCTTAGGCGGGAGTACAGCCTACGAGCAGTACTTC. It encodes CASSLGGSTAYEQYF.

V and J are TRBV5-1 and TRBJ1-1; maybe TRBD1 (5 bases). Trimming cost V 0 bases and J 1 base, with 10 bases left between them. The CDR3 is 15 amino acids. Germline CDR1 reads SGHRS; CDR2 reads YFSETQ. The CDR3 DNA reads as TGCGCCAGCAGCTTGGTTACAGGAGCGAACACTGAAGCTTTCTTT. It codes for CASSLVTGANTEAFF.

The chain combines TRBV15 with TRBJ1-4; D call uncertain. The germline gives CDR1 LNHNV, CDR2 YYDKDF (reference sequence). The CDR3 contains 14 residues. Trimming cost V 1 base and J 0 bases, with 3 bases left between them. The CDR3 region has the DNA TGTGCCACCAGCAGAGGGACAACTAATGAAAAACTGTTTTTT. Encoded protein: CATSRGTTNEKLFF.

The V gene is TRBV6-5, the J gene TRBJ2-7; possibly TRBD1 for D (5 bases). This CDR3 region has 15 residues. In germline, CDR1 is MNHEY, CDR2 SVGAGI. Deletions cut 0 bases from V and 0 bases from J, with 9 bases between. This CDR3 is CASSYSRQISYEQYF. The DNA of the CDR3 is TGTGCCAGCAGTTACTCGAGACAGATCTCCTACGAGCAGTACTTC.